The clone carrying this T cell receptor beta chain was picked up a small number of times. Its antigen is undetermined. The sample has other DNA sequences that encode this CDR3 too. This record belongs to a study of OX40 agonist ivuxolimab in advanced cancers. Study results and limitations: Low normalized T-cell clonal expansion was also seen in some nonresponders. Clonal expansion in partial responders at 0.1-3.0 mg/kg ranked among the lowest.

Blood was sampled at baseline, cycle 4 day 1, and cycle 7 day 1. The CDR3 has 13 residues. Germline CDR1 is MDHEN and CDR2 is SYDVKM. Trimming cost V 6 bases and J 3 bases, with 9 bases left between them. Some clones are missing from TCRdb's copy, which holds only in-frame ones; the method was immunoSEQ multiplex PCR. The data contain some 45,000 clones, 75% to 90% of them singletons. The chain links TRBV28 to TRBJ1-5; D might be TRBD1 (5 bases). The sequence came from an adult with an advanced solid tumor such as melanoma, head and neck, liver or kidney cancer. This material consisted of CD4+ or CD8+ T cells sorted from blood, taken in a trial of the OX40 agonist ivuxolimab. The CDR3 is CASRTGANQPQHF. The CDR3 nucleotides read TGTGCCAGCAGAACAGGTGCCAATCAGCCCCAGCATTTT.